The 28 T cell receptor beta chains listed next were all sequenced from one sample in a study of spatial heterogeneity in lung cancer. A single record per CDR3 protein comes from TCRdb applying MiXCR to the 5' RACE reads. Among around 110,000 distinct CDR3 sequences listed, 12% were seen once. The time point: blood at routine non-recurrence follow-up after resection. Sequencing was performed on whole RNA extracted from tumor and nontumor lung tissue, or from frozen PBMC, and the material was left unsorted. This specimen consisted of PBMCs, obtained at follow-up. These receptors all stem from a male donor with early-stage non-small cell lung cancer.

This clonotype was detected many times. The chain links TRBV12-3 or TRBV12-4 to TRBJ1-1; perhaps TRBD1 as D (6 bases). V was cut by 5 bases and J by 1 base, with 11 bases left in between. The CDR3 has 14 amino acids. CDR3 in amino acids: CASSLGQQNTEAFF. The CDR3 DNA sequence: TGTGCCAGCAGTCTCGGACAGCAGAACACTGAAGCTTTCTTT.

This clonotype was seen more than once but under ten times. The CDR3: CASTVGTGFKEQYF. The CDR3 bases are TGTGCCAGCACAGTCGGGACAGGGTTCAAGGAGCAGTACTTC. The genes are TRBV6-5 and TRBJ2-7; 9 bases match TRBD1. V lost 7 bases to trimming and J lost 7 bases; unmatched junction nucleotides: 11. Germline CDR1 and CDR2: MNHEY and SVGAGI. The CDR3 runs to 14 residues.

This clonotype came up a few times. The chain has TRBV7-2 and TRBJ1-5; perhaps TRBD1 as D (5 bases). The CDR3 spans 15 residues. The V and J ends lost 4 bases and 0 bases respectively, with 10 bases between them. The germline CDR1 and CDR2 sequences are SGHTA and FQGNSA. The CDR3 loop is CASSSQGNSNQPQHF. The CDR3 region has the DNA TGTGCCAGCAGCTCGCAGGGTAATAGCAATCAGCCCCAGCATTTT. The full variable domain, in which reference TRBV7-2 and TRBJ1-5 provide the parts outside the CDR3, is GAGVSQSPSNKVTEKGKDVELRCDPISGHTALYWYRQSLGQGLEFLIYFQGNSAPDKSGLPSDRFSAERTGGSVSTLTIQRTQQEDSAVYLCASSSQGNSNQPQHFGDGTRLSIL.

The chain employs TRBV28 and TRBJ2-7, with a weak D call TRBD2 (7 bases). Trimming shortened V by 5 bases and J by 2 bases, and 19 bases separated the two germline ends. The CDR3 extends over 16 amino acids. Germline loops: CDR1 MDHEN, CDR2 SYDVKM. CDR3 nucleotides: TGTGCCAGCAGTAGTCGGGGGGCGAAATTTCCCTACGAGCAGTACTTC. Its protein product is CASSSRGAKFPYEQYF.

V and J are TRBV20-1 and TRBJ2-3, with unresolved D. Germline V gives CDR1 DFQATT, CDR2 SNEGSKA (reference sequence). The V gene lost 3 bases and the J gene lost 6 bases, with 7 bases spanning the gap. The CDR3 loop spans 11 amino acids. In DNA form, the CDR3 reads TGCAGTGCTAGTTGGATGGATACGCAGTATTTT. Its translation: CSASWMDTQYF.

This clonotype was seen repeatedly, ten times or more. This sequence joins TRBV14 and TRBJ1-1; D gene unclear. The length of the CDR3 is 11 residues. The ends were cut back, 2 bases at V and 4 bases at J, with 2 bases in the middle. Germline CDR1 reads SGHDN; CDR2 reads FVKESK. The CDR3 protein is CASSQSTEAFF. The CDR3 DNA reads TGTGCCAGCAGCCAAAGCACTGAAGCTTTCTTT. Full variable domain (remainder filled in from reference TRBV14 and TRBJ1-1): EAGVTQFPSHSVIEKGQTVTLRCDPISGHDNLYWYRRVMGKEIKFLLHFVKESKQDESGMPNNRFLAERTGGTYSTLKVQPAELEDSGVYFCASSQSTEAFFGQGTRLTVV.

The chain couples TRBV20-1 to TRBJ2-3; 9 bases are a match to TRBD1. The CDR3 is 16 residues long. The J segment lost 4 bases and the V segment lost 4 bases, leaving 12 bases of the junction unmatched. Germline loops: CDR1 DFQATT, CDR2 SNEGSKA (reference sequence). The CDR3 sequence: CSATSPGQGIPDTQYF. The CDR3 region has the DNA TGCAGTGCTACTTCCCCGGGACAGGGAATACCAGATACGCAGTATTTT.

The chain recombines TRBV6-5 with TRBJ2-7; 9 positions agree with TRBD1. CDR1 and CDR2 (germline): MNHEY, SVGAGI. The trim removed 5 bases at V and 6 bases at J, leaving 14 bases unmatched. This CDR3 has 16 residues. The DNA for the CDR3 is TGTGCCAGCAGTCCCTCCGGGACAGGGATGGCTCTCGAGCAGTACTTC. It translates to CASSPSGTGMALEQYF.

This clonotype showed up many times. V is TRBV18 and J is TRBJ2-7; 8 bases match TRBD2. The CDR3 runs 15 residues. V lost 0 bases to trimming and J lost 1 base; unmatched junction nucleotides: 2. CDR1 is KGHSH and CDR2 is LQKENI in the germline V gene. CDR3 amino acids: CASSPPSGGSYEQYF. CDR3 bases: TGTGCCAGCTCACCACCGAGCGGGGGATCCTACGAGCAGTACTTC.

The V and J genes are TRBV5-4 and TRBJ2-5; 7 bases agree with TRBD1. With 2 bases clipped from V and 4 bases from J, the junction kept 5 bases outside the gene matches. Germline V gives CDR1 SGHNT, CDR2 YYREEE (reference sequence). This CDR3 contains 14 residues. The CDR3 region is CASSFEYRGETQYF. The DNA of the CDR3 is TGTGCCAGCAGCTTTGAGTACAGGGGAGAGACCCAGTACTTC.

This clonotype was counted only a few times. V gene TRBV28 combines with J gene TRBJ1-6; TRBD1 might be the D (5 bases). The CDR3 extends over 12 amino acids. Trimming took 6 bases from V and 12 from J, leaving 12 bases between them. Germline CDR1 and CDR2: MDHEN and SYDVKM. The CDR3 loop is CASRYDQGPLHF. The CDR3 DNA follows: TGTGCCAGCAGATACGACCAGGGACCCCTCCACTTT.

This clonotype occurred many times. V gene TRBV5-5 combines with J gene TRBJ1-2; 8 nucleotides agree with TRBD1. This CDR3 is built from 15 residues. Germline V CDR1 and CDR2: SGHKS, YYEKEE (reference sequence). The ends lost 3 bases at V and 0 bases at J; junction bases unmatched: 4. CDR3 residues: CASSSSTGANYGYTF. CDR3 coding DNA: TGTGCCAGCAGCTCCTCGACAGGGGCTAACTATGGCTACACCTTC. Drawing the rest from reference TRBV5-5 and TRBJ1-2, the complete variable domain is DAGVTQSPTHLIKTRGQQVTLRCSPISGHKSVSWYQQVLGQGPQFIFQYYEKEERGRGNFPDRFSARQFPNYSSELNVNALLLGDSALYLCASSSSTGANYGYTFGSGTRLTVV.

This clonotype was seen a few times. The chain links TRBV28 to TRBJ2-3; no firm D call. CDR1 is MDHEN, CDR2 SYDVKM, per germline. The germline V and J ends were trimmed by 3 bases and 3 bases, with 13 bases remaining between them. The CDR3 covers 15 residues. The CDR3 protein is CASSLAEARTDTQYF. In DNA form, the CDR3 reads TGTGCCAGCAGTTTGGCAGAGGCCCGGACAGATACGCAGTATTTT. Full variable domain (outside the CDR3, taken from reference TRBV28 and TRBJ2-3): DVKVTQSSRYLVKRTGEKVFLECVQDMDHENMFWYRQDPGLGLRLIYFSYDVKMKEKGDIPEGYSVSREKKERFSLILESASTNQTSMYLCASSLAEARTDTQYFGPGTRLTVL.

Only a few counts were recorded for this clonotype. The rearrangement links TRBV5-1 to TRBJ1-1; D is possibly TRBD1 (5 bases). CDR1 is SGHRS and CDR2 is YFSETQ in the germline V gene. The CDR3 loop spans 12 amino acids. V was cut by 5 bases and J by 5 bases, with 10 bases left in between. This chain's CDR3 is CASRNEGTEAFF. CDR3 coding DNA: TGCGCCAGCAGGAATGAGGGGACTGAAGCTTTCTTT.

The J gene is TRBJ1-3, the V gene TRBV7-9; 7 bases map to TRBD1. The CDR3 contains 18 residues. CDR1 SEHNR and CDR2 FQNEAQ come from the germline V gene (reference sequence). The junction had 8 bases not matched to a gene; V was cut back by 0 bases and J by 0 bases. This CDR3 reads CASSLAGTANPSGNTIYF. In DNA, the CDR3 is TGTGCCAGCAGCTTAGCCGGGACAGCTAACCCCTCTGGAAACACCATATATTTT. Full variable domain (remainder filled in from reference TRBV7-9 and TRBJ1-3): DTGVSQNPRHKITKRGQNVTFRCDPISEHNRLYWYRQTLGQGPEFLTYFQNEAQLEKSRLLSDRFSAERPKGSFSTLEIQRTEQGDSAMYLCASSLAGTANPSGNTIYFGEGSWLTVV.

Many counts were recorded for this clonotype. The chain joins TRBV10-3 to TRBJ1-1, with D uncertain. Trimming removed 3 bases from V and 4 bases from J, with 12 bases in between. CDR1 is ENHRY and CDR2 is SYGVKD in the germline V gene. This CDR3 contains 14 residues. The CDR3 region is CAISEGRSGTEAFF. In nucleotides, the CDR3 is TGTGCCATCAGTGAAGGCAGGTCGGGCACTGAAGCTTTCTTT.

The chain links TRBV10-3 to TRBJ2-5, with TRBD1 as a possible D gene (5 bases). This CDR3 has 14 residues. The ends were cut back, 0 bases at V and 5 bases at J, with 10 bases in the middle. CDR1 ENHRY and CDR2 SYGVKD come from the germline V gene. CDR3 loop: CAISESSRAETQYF. The DNA of the CDR3 is TGTGCCATCAGTGAGTCGAGCAGGGCTGAGACCCAGTACTTC.

This clonotype occurred many times. The chain recombines TRBV6-5 with TRBJ1-3; a weak D match, TRBD1 (6 bases). This CDR3 is 15 amino acids long. The germline V and J ends were trimmed by 7 bases and 3 bases, with 16 bases remaining between them. The germline V gene encodes CDR1 MNHEY and CDR2 SVGAGI. Here the CDR3 DNA reads TGTGCCAGCAACGAGGCGGGGGCAGTTGGAAACACCATATATTTT. Its protein product is CASNEAGAVGNTIYF.

V gene TRBV5-1 combines with J gene TRBJ2-2; D possibly uses TRBD1 or TRBD2 (5 bases each). This CDR3 is built from 15 residues. V was cut by 0 bases and J by 5 bases, with 11 bases left in between. The germline V gene encodes CDR1 SGHRS and CDR2 YFSETQ. CDR3 region: CASSLVARETGELFF. DNA of the CDR3: TGCGCCAGCAGCTTGGTCGCCAGGGAGACCGGGGAGCTGTTTTTT.

J is TRBJ2-5 and V is TRBV20-1, with 11 bases matching TRBD2. CDR1 and CDR2 (germline): DFQATT, SNEGSKA (reference sequence). The CDR3 is made up of 18 amino acids. The V and J ends lost 5 bases and 2 bases, in that order; junction bases with no gene match: 16. The DNA for the CDR3 is TGCAGTGCTCCAAACCCGCGTAGTAGCGGGGGGGCGCAAGAGACCCAGTACTTC. Its translation: CSAPNPRSSGGAQETQYF.

This chain uses TRBV21-1 with TRBJ1-5; no check of the table's D call, TRBD1, against the DNA was made. TRBV21-1 is termed a pseudogene. The CDR3 is made up of 16 amino acids. The DNA of the CDR3 is TGTGCCAGCAGCCCCTTGGGACCGTTTAGCAATCAGCCCCAGCATTTT. It translates to CASSPLGPFSNQPQHF.

The DNA for the CDR3 is TGTGCCATCAGTGAGTCGGGACAGGGAAAAGACGAAGCTTTCTTT. Translating it yields CAISESGQGKDEAFF. The chain links TRBV10-3 to TRBJ1-1; the match to TRBD1 covers 9 bases. The germline V gene encodes CDR1 ENHRY and CDR2 SYGVKD. The length of the CDR3 is 15 residues. Losses at the gene ends were 0 bases for V and 8 bases for J; bases not matched to a gene: 7.

This clonotype has more than one count but fewer than ten. CDR3 sequence: CASSQSRDGYSYEQYF. The CDR3 nucleotides are TGCGCCAGCAGTCAATCGAGGGACGGATACTCCTACGAGCAGTACTTC. The chain couples TRBV23-1 to TRBJ2-7; D possibly uses TRBD1 or TRBD2 (5 bases each). TRBV23-1 is annotated as an ORF whose role is uncertain. V shed 0 bases and J shed 0 bases, with 12 bases lying between them. The CDR3 covers 16 residues.

The rearrangement joins TRBV19 to TRBJ1-5; TRBD1 matches at 7 bases. Looked up from germline, CDR1 is LNHDA and CDR2 is SQIVND (reference sequence). This CDR3 is 13 amino acids long. CDR3 DNA sequence: TGTGCAGTTAGCGCGAAGGGGGCCCAGCCCCAGCATTTT. Translating gives CAVSAKGAQPQHF.

This clonotype came up a few times. This rearrangement joins TRBV28 to TRBJ2-2; possible D gene TRBD2, 7 bases. The CDR3 length is 16 residues. Trimming pared 2 bases from V and 6 bases from J, leaving 16 bases between. Looked up from germline, CDR1 is MDHEN and CDR2 is SYDVKM. CDR3 in amino acids: CASSLRGAQTSGELFF. In nucleotides, the CDR3 is TGTGCCAGCAGTTTACGGGGGGCCCAGACTTCCGGGGAGCTGTTTTTT.

Ten or more counts support this clonotype. The V and J genes are TRBV29-1 and TRBJ2-7, with 7 bases that match TRBD1. CDR1 is SQVTM and CDR2 is ANQGSEA in the germline V gene. This CDR3 is 15 amino acids long. J gave up 4 bases and V 2 bases, and 11 bases lay outside the gene matches. The CDR3 loop reads CSVELRDSDLYEQYF. The CDR3 nucleotides read TGCAGCGTTGAACTCCGGGACAGCGACCTTTACGAGCAGTACTTC.

The rearrangement joins TRBV29-1 to TRBJ1-1; the match to TRBD1 covers 8 bases. The junction had 8 bases not matched to a gene; V was cut back by 5 bases and J by 3 bases. The germline CDR1 and CDR2 sequences are SQVTM and ANQGSEA. The CDR3 is 14 amino acids. CDR3 nucleotide sequence: TGCAGCGTTTCGCTCGGGACAGGATACACTGAAGCTTTCTTT. Protein: CSVSLGTGYTEAFF.

This chain uses TRBV9 with TRBJ1-5; maybe TRBD1 (6 bases). The germline V gene encodes CDR1 SGDLS and CDR2 YYNGEE. Trimming pared 4 bases from V and 5 bases from J, leaving 16 bases between. The length of the CDR3 is 15 residues. In DNA, the CDR3 is TGTGCCAGCAGCCCCCGTGCAGGGGTCGATCAGCCCCAGCATTTT. It encodes CASSPRAGVDQPQHF.